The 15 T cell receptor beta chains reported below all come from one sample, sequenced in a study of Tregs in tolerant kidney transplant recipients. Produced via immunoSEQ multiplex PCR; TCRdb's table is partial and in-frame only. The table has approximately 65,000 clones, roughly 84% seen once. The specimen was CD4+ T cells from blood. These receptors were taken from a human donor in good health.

The CDR3 here is CATQTEETQYF. CDR3 bases: TGTGCTACCCAGACCGAAGAGACCCAGTACTTC. The rearrangement links TRBV12-5 to TRBJ2-5; D remains ambiguous. CDR1 is LGHNT, CDR2 FRNRAP, per germline. Between the trimmed V and J ends, which lost 10 bases and 3 bases, there was a span of 9 bases. This CDR3 has 11 amino acids. The variable domain in full, completed from reference TRBV12-5 and TRBJ2-5, reads DARVTQTPRHKVTEMGQEVTMRCQPILGHNTVFWYRQTMMQGLELLAYFRNRAPLDDSGMPKDRFSAEMPDATLATLKIQPSEPRDSAVYFCATQTEETQYFGPGTRLLVL.

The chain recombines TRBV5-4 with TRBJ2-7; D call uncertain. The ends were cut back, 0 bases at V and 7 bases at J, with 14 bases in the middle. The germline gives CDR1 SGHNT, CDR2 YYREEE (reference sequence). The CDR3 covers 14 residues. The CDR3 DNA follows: TGTGCCAGCAGCTTGGAACGGCTCCCCCGAGAGCAGTACTTC. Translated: CASSLERLPREQYF.

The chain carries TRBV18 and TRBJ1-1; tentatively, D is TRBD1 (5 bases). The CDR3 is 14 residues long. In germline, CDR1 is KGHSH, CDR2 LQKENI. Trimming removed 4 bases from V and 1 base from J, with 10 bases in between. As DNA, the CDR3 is TGTGCCAGCTCACAGACAGACAAGAACACTGAAGCTTTCTTT. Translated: CASSQTDKNTEAFF.

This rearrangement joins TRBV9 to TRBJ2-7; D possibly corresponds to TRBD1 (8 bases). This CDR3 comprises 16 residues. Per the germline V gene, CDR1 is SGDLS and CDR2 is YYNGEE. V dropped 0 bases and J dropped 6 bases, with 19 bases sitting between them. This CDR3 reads CASSVGWGGQVGEQYF. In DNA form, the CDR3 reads TGTGCCAGCAGCGTAGGATGGGGGGGACAGGTGGGCGAGCAGTACTTC.

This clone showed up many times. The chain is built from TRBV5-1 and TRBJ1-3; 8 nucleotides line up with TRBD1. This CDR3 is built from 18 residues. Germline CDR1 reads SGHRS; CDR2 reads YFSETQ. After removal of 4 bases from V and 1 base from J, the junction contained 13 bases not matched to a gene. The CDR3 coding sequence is TGCGCCAGCAGCCCTGGCTTGCGGACAGGGAGGTCTGGAAACACCATATATTTT. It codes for CASSPGLRTGRSGNTIYF.

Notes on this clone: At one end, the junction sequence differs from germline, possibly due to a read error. In DNA form, the CDR3 reads TGCGCCAGCAGTTTGGACCGCACTGAAGCTTTCTTT. Amino acids: CASSLDRTEAFF. The chain carries TRBV5-1 and TRBJ1-1; D gene unclear. Germline V gene data show CDR1 as SGHRS and CDR2 as YFSETQ. The CDR3 extends over 12 amino acids.

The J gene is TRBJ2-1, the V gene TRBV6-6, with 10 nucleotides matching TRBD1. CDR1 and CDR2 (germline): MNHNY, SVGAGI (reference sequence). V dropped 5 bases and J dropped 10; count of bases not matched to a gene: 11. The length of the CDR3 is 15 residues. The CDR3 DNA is TGTGCCAGCAGTACCCCGGGACAGGGGACCGGGGAGCAGTTCTTC. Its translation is CASSTPGQGTGEQFF.

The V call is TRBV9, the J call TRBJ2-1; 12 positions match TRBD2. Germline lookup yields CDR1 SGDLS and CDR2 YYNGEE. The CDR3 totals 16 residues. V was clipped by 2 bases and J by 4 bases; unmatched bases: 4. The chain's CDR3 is CASSVLAGGPYNEQFF. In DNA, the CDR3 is TGTGCCAGCAGCGTTCTAGCGGGGGGGCCTTACAATGAGCAGTTCTTC. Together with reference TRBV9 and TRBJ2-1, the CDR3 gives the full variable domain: DSGVTQTPKHLITATGQRVTLRCSPRSGDLSVYWYQQSLDQGLQFLIQYYNGEERAKGNILERFSAQQFPDLHSELNLSSLELGDSALYFCASSVLAGGPYNEQFFGPGTRLTVL.

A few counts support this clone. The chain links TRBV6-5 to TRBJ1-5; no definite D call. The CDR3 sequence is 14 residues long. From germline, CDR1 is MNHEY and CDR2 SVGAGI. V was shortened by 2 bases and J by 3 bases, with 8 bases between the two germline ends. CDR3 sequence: CASSYRRNNQPQHF. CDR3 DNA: TGTGCCAGCAGTTACCGACGGAACAATCAGCCCCAGCATTTT.

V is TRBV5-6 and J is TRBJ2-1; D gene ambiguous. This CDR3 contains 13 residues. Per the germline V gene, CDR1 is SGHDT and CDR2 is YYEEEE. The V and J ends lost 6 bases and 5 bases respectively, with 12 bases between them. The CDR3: CASNYPRDNEQFF. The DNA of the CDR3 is TGTGCCAGCAACTACCCACGGGACAATGAGCAGTTCTTC.

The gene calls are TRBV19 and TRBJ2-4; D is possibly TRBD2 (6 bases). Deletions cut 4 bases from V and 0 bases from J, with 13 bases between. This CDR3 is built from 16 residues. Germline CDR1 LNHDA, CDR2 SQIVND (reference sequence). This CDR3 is CASSKGGQLAKNIQYF. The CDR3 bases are TGTGCCAGTAGTAAGGGAGGCCAGCTAGCCAAAAACATTCAGTACTTC.

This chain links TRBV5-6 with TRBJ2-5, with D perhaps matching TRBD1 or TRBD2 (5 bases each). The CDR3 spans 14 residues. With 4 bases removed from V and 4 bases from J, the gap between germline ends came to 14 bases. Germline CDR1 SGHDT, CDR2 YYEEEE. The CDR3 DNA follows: TGTGCCAGCAGCCTTACAGGTGGGGGAGAGACCCAGTACTTC. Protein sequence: CASSLTGGGETQYF.

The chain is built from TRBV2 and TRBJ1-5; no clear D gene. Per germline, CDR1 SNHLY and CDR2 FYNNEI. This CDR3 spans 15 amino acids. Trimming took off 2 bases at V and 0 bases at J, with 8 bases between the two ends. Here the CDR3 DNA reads TGTGCCAGCAGTGAATACGGCGGTAGCAATCAGCCCCAGCATTTT. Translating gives CASSEYGGSNQPQHF. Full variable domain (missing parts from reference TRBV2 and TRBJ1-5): EPEVTQTPSHQVTQMGQEVILRCVPISNHLYFYWYRQILGQKVEFLVSFYNNEISEKSEIFDDQFSVERPDGSNFTLKIRSTKLEDSAMYFCASSEYGGSNQPQHFGDGTRLSIL.

The CDR3 DNA reads as TGTGCCAGCAGCCTCCTAGCGGGAGAATTGGTGGGAGAGACCCAGTACTTC. Translation: CASSLLAGELVGETQYF. The rearrangement links TRBV7-2 to TRBJ2-5, with 10 bases fitting TRBD2. Germline V gene data show CDR1 as SGHTA and CDR2 as FQGNSA. V gave up 5 bases and J gave up 4 bases; unmatched junction bases: 13. The CDR3 contains 17 residues.

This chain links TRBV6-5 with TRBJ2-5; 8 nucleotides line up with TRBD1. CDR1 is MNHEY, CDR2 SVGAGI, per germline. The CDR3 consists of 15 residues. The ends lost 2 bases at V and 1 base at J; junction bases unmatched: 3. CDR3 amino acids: CASSYATGGQETQYF. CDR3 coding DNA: TGTGCCAGCAGTTACGCAACAGGGGGCCAAGAGACCCAGTACTTC.